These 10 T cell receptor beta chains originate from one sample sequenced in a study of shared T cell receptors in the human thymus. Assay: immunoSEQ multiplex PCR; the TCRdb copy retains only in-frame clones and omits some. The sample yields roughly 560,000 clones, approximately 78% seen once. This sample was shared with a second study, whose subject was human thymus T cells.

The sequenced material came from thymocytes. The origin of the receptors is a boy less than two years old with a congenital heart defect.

CDR3 residues: CASSFPSGTTNEKLFF. The CDR3 DNA reads TGTGCCAGCAGCTTCCCATCAGGGACAACTAATGAAAAACTGTTTTTT. The chain employs TRBV7-8 and TRBJ1-4; TRBD1 might be the D (5 bases). Trimming removed 3 bases at V and 0 bases at J, with 11 bases between. CDR3 length equals 16 residues. CDR1 is SGHVS, CDR2 FQNEAQ, per germline.

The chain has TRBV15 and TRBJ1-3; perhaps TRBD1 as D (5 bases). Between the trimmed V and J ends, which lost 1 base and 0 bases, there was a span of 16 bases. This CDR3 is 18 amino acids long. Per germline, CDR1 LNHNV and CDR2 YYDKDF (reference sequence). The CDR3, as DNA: TGTGCCACCAGCAGAGTAATTTCAGGGTTGAACTCTGGAAACACCATATATTTT. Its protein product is CATSRVISGLNSGNTIYF.

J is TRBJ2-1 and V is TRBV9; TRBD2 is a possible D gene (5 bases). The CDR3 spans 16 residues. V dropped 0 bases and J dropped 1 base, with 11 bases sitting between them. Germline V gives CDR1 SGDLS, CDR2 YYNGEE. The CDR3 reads CASSVVPAGSYNEQFF. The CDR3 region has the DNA TGTGCCAGCAGCGTAGTGCCCGCGGGTTCCTACAATGAGCAGTTCTTC.

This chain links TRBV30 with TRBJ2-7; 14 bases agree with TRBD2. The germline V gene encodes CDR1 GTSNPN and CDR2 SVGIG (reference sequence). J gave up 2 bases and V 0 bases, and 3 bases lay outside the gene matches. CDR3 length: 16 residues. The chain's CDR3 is CAWSVRGLAGAYEQYF. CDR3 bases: TGTGCCTGGAGTGTTCGGGGACTAGCGGGGGCCTACGAGCAGTACTTC.

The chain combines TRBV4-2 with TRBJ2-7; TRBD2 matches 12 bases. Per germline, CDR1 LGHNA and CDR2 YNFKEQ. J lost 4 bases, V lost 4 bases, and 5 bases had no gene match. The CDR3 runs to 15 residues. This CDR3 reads CASSLRTSGKYEQYF. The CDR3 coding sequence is TGTGCCAGCAGCCTCAGGACTAGCGGGAAATACGAGCAGTACTTC.

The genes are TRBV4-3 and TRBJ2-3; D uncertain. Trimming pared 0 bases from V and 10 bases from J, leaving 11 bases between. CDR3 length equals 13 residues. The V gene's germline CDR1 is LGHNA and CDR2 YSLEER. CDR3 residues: CASSQDGSVPQYF. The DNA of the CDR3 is TGCGCCAGCAGCCAAGATGGCTCTGTTCCGCAGTATTTT.

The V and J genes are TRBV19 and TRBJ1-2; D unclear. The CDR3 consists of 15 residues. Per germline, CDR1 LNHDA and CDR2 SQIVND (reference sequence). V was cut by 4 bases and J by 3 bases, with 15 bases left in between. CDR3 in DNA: TGTGCCAGTAGTACGACGGTTGAGGCTGACTATGGCTACACCTTC. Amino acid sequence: CASSTTVEADYGYTF.

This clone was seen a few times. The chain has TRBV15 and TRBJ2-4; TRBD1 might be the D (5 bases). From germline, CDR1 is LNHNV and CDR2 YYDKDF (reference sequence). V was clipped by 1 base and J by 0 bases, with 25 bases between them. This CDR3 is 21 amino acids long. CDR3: CATSRGPAGLGLLKAKNIQYF. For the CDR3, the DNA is TGTGCCACCAGCAGAGGCCCGGCAGGGCTAGGCTTGCTCAAAGCCAAAAACATTCAGTACTTC. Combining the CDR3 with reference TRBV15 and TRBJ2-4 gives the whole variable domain DAMVIQNPRYQVTQFGKPVTLSCSQTLNHNVMYWYQQKSSQAPKLLFHYYDKDFNNEADTPDNFQSRRPNTSFCFLDIRSPGLGDTAMYLCATSRGPAGLGLLKAKNIQYFGAGTRLSVL.

Here the CDR3 reads CASSSFKGTEAFF. The CDR3 DNA reads as TGCGCCAGCAGCTCATTCAAGGGGACTGAAGCTTTCTTT. The chain carries TRBV5-1 and TRBJ1-1, with D perhaps TRBD1 (5 bases). V lost 3 bases to trimming and J lost 5 bases, with 11 bases between them. CDR3 length: 13 amino acids. Per the germline V gene, CDR1 is SGHRS and CDR2 is YFSETQ. Based on the CDR3 plus reference TRBV5-1 and TRBJ1-1, the full variable domain is KAGVTQTPRYLIKTRGQQVTLSCSPISGHRSVSWYQQTPGQGLQFLFEYFSETQRNKGNFPGRFSGRQFSNSRSEMNVSTLELGDSALYLCASSSFKGTEAFFGQGTRLTVV.

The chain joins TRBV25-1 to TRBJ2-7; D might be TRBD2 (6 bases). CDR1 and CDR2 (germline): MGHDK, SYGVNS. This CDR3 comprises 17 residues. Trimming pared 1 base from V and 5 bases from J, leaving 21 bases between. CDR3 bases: TGTGCCAGCAGTGAATGGTCCGAGACTAGTGAGAGCGACGAGCAGTACTTC. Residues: CASSEWSETSESDEQYF.